A single sample is the source of the 31 T cell receptor beta chains below, sequenced in a study of OX40 agonist ivuxolimab in advanced cancers. Sequenced by immunoSEQ multiplex PCR; TCRdb stores in-frame clones only, minus some. The sample carries 92,000 or so clones, approximately 90% recorded once. The sequenced sample was CD4+ or CD8+ T cells sorted from blood, obtained in a trial of the OX40 agonist ivuxolimab. These TCRs come from an adult with an advanced solid tumor such as melanoma, head and neck, liver or kidney cancer.

The V gene is TRBV10-1, the J gene TRBJ2-5, with D perhaps matching TRBD2 (6 bases). V was clipped by 3 bases and J by 1 base, with 9 bases between them. Germline V gene lookup returns CDR1 WNHNN and CDR2 SYGVQD (reference sequence). CDR3 length equals 14 residues. The CDR3 nucleotides are TGCGCCAGCAGTGATCGGGGGACCCAAGAGACCCAGTACTTC. As protein: CASSDRGTQETQYF.

The rearrangement uses TRBV2 and TRBJ2-2; D unresolved. The V end lost 2 bases, the J end lost 4 bases, and 5 bases lay between the germline ends. The CDR3 has 13 amino acids. Germline V gene data show CDR1 as SNHLY and CDR2 as FYNNEI. The CDR3 region is CASSEHITGELFF. The DNA for the CDR3 is TGTGCCAGCAGTGAACACATCACCGGGGAGCTGTTTTTT.

The rearrangement links TRBV27 to TRBJ1-1, with D unclear. Trimming took off 6 bases at V and 0 bases at J, with 14 bases between the two ends. In germline, CDR1 is MNHEY, CDR2 SMNVEV (reference sequence). The length of the CDR3 is 15 residues. The CDR3 region is CASRLPGAVNTEAFF. CDR3 in DNA: TGTGCCAGCAGGCTACCGGGAGCCGTGAACACTGAAGCTTTCTTT.

This chain uses TRBV29-1 with TRBJ2-1, with 8 bases identical to TRBD1. CDR1 and CDR2 from the germline V gene are SQVTM and ANQGSEA. This CDR3 has 13 amino acids. With V trimmed by 7 bases and J by 6 bases, 8 bases remained unmatched. The CDR3: CSASDRVPNEQFF. DNA of the CDR3: TGCAGCGCTTCGGACAGGGTCCCCAATGAGCAGTTCTTC.

This clone was picked up one time. The chain is built from TRBV27 and TRBJ2-7; 7 nucleotides line up with TRBD1. In germline, CDR1 is MNHEY, CDR2 SMNVEV (reference sequence). The J segment lost 7 bases and the V segment lost 5 bases, leaving 11 bases of the junction unmatched. This CDR3 has 14 residues. The CDR3 spells CASSPGTASLEQYF. For the CDR3, the DNA is TGTGCCAGCAGTCCTGGGACAGCCTCCCTTGAGCAGTACTTC.

Here the CDR3 reads CASSYSGFGGQPQHF. CDR3 bases: TGTGCCAGCAGTTACTCGGGTTTCGGGGGTCAGCCCCAGCATTTT. The V call is TRBV6-5, the J call TRBJ1-5, with a weak D call TRBD1 (5 bases). This CDR3 is built from 15 residues. Germline CDR1 MNHEY, CDR2 SVGAGI. Between the trimmed V and J ends, which lost 0 bases and 6 bases, there was a span of 12 bases.

The chain carries TRBV19 and TRBJ1-5, with D possibly TRBD1 on 6 matching bases. The CDR3 has 14 amino acids. The V and J ends lost 3 bases and 9 bases respectively, with 15 bases between them. The germline CDR1 and CDR2 sequences are LNHDA and SQIVND (reference sequence). In nucleotides, the CDR3 is TGTGCCAGTAGTATCGGCGCAGGGGCTGGGCCCCAGCATTTT. Its protein product is CASSIGAGAGPQHF.

The chain links TRBV11-2 to TRBJ2-3, with D perhaps matching TRBD2 (5 bases). The CDR3 spans 14 residues. The V end lost 2 bases, the J end lost 4 bases, and 10 bases lay between the germline ends. The germline CDR1 and CDR2 sequences are SGHAT and FQNNGV. The DNA of the CDR3 is TGTGCCAGCAGCTTACTAGGAGGCGCAGATACGCAGTATTTT. It yields the protein CASSLLGGADTQYF.

The CDR3 sequence is CASSLVRDSYNSPLHF. CDR3 in DNA: TGCGCCAGCAGCTTGGTCCGGGACTCCTATAATTCACCCCTCCACTTT. The rearrangement links TRBV5-1 to TRBJ1-6; D uncertain. V shed 0 bases and J shed 0 bases, with 7 bases lying between them. Per the germline V gene, CDR1 is SGHRS and CDR2 is YFSETQ. The CDR3 has 16 residues.

This rearrangement joins TRBV11-3 to TRBJ2-1, with D perhaps matching TRBD2 (5 bases). CDR3 length: 15 residues. V was trimmed by 1 base and J by 0 bases, leaving 7 bases between them. Germline assignment: CDR1 SGHNT and CDR2 YENEEA. The DNA of the CDR3 is TGTGCCAGCAGCTTAGCGGGGAGCTCCTACAATGAGCAGTTCTTC. The encoded protein is CASSLAGSSYNEQFF.

The genes are TRBV6-4 and TRBJ2-1; no definite D call. The CDR3 is 13 amino acids. V lost 5 bases and J 4 bases, leaving 9 bases between the germline ends. The germline V gene has CDR1 MRHNA and CDR2 SNTAGT. The chain's CDR3 is CASSQTEYNEQFF. The CDR3 DNA sequence: TGTGCCAGCAGTCAGACCGAGTACAATGAGCAGTTCTTC.

This chain links TRBV18 with TRBJ1-4; TRBD1 matches 10 bases. This CDR3 spans 14 amino acids. V gave up 3 bases and J gave up 8 bases; unmatched junction bases: 3. The germline CDR1 and CDR2 sequences are KGHSH and LQKENI. DNA of the CDR3: TGTGCCAGCTCACCGGACAGGGGGGGCGAAAAACTGTTTTTT. The encoded protein is CASSPDRGGEKLFF. Looking up the rest from reference TRBV18 and TRBJ1-4 gives the full variable domain: NAGVMQNPRHLVRRRGQEARLRCSPMKGHSHVYWYRQLPEEGLKFMVYLQKENIIDESGMPKERFSAEFPKEGPSILRIQQVVRGDSAAYFCASSPDRGGEKLFFGSGTQLSVL.

The chain combines TRBV7-9 with TRBJ1-1; a weak D match, TRBD1 (5 bases). The CDR3 extends over 15 amino acids. V shed 1 base and J shed 4 bases, with 13 bases lying between them. The germline V gene has CDR1 SEHNR and CDR2 FQNEAQ (reference sequence). The CDR3 nucleotides read TGTGCCAGCAGCTTAGGGGCGGCGGGGGGCACTGAAGCTTTCTTT. It translates to CASSLGAAGGTEAFF.

DNA of the CDR3: TGCGCCAGCAGCCCTTTACGGACAGGGTTCAACTATGGCTACACCTTC. The encoded protein is CASSPLRTGFNYGYTF. The chain joins TRBV4-1 to TRBJ1-2; TRBD1 agrees at 8 bases. V trimming: 4 bases; J trimming: 2 bases; junction bases outside the gene matches: 9. The CDR3 extends over 16 amino acids. The germline V gene has CDR1 MGHRA and CDR2 YSYEKL.

The chain has TRBV28 and TRBJ2-3; 10 nucleotides match TRBD2. The V segment lost 4 bases and the J segment 3 bases; nucleotides outside the gene matches: 4. CDR1 and CDR2 from the germline V gene are MDHEN and SYDVKM. This CDR3 region has 15 residues. CDR3 sequence reads: CASSSQTSGTDTQYF. The CDR3 DNA sequence: TGTGCCAGCAGTTCCCAGACTAGCGGGACAGATACGCAGTATTTT.

The rearrangement uses TRBV4-2 and TRBJ1-1, with 7 nucleotides matching TRBD1. The junction had 6 bases not matched to a gene; V was cut back by 4 bases and J by 1 base. The CDR3 has 15 residues. Germline V CDR1 and CDR2: LGHNA, YNFKEQ. In DNA, the CDR3 is TGTGCCAGCAGCCGAGAGACAGGGACGAACACTGAAGCTTTCTTT. This gives the protein CASSRETGTNTEAFF.

The chain employs TRBV7-9 and TRBJ2-3, with D maybe TRBD2 (5 bases). The CDR3 is made up of 17 amino acids. The ends were cut back, 5 bases at V and 0 bases at J, with 18 bases in the middle. Per germline, CDR1 SEHNR and CDR2 FQNEAQ (reference sequence). This CDR3 reads CASSHPTQAESTDTQYF. CDR3 DNA: TGTGCCAGCAGCCACCCGACGCAAGCGGAGAGCACAGATACGCAGTATTTT.

The V call is TRBV6-1, the J call TRBJ1-1; D is uncertain. This CDR3 has 14 amino acids. Germline V gene sequence: CDR1 MNHNS, CDR2 SASEGT. V was trimmed by 10 bases and J by 4 bases, leaving 19 bases between them. CDR3 loop: CATTRAVEITEAFF. In DNA, the CDR3 is TGTGCCACCACGAGAGCGGTCGAGATCACTGAAGCTTTCTTT.

This clone appeared once. The rearrangement uses TRBV28 and TRBJ2-7, with D unresolved. Looked up from germline, CDR1 is MDHEN and CDR2 is SYDVKM. CDR3 length equals 13 residues. V gave up 6 bases and J gave up 0 bases, with 9 bases separating them. The DNA for the CDR3 is TGTGCCAGCAGGATCCAGAGCTCCTACGAGCAGTACTTC. Translation gives CASRIQSSYEQYF.

The chain links TRBV28 to TRBJ1-2; 9 bases fit TRBD1. The V and J ends lost 7 bases and 2 bases, in that order; junction bases with no gene match: 5. CDR3 size: 14 residues. Germline lookup yields CDR1 MDHEN and CDR2 SYDVKM. In DNA, the CDR3 is TGTGCCAGCAAGAGGACAGGGGCAAACTATGGCTACACCTTC. Its translation is CASKRTGANYGYTF.

The genes are TRBV7-2 and TRBJ2-2; TRBD2 matches at 9 bases. V trimming: 1 base; J trimming: 5 bases; junction bases outside the gene matches: 5. The CDR3 consists of 16 residues. Germline V lookup: CDR1 SGHTA, CDR2 FQGNSA. The CDR3 DNA follows: TGTGCCAGCAGCTTAGTAGCGGGAGTGAGAACCGGGGAGCTGTTTTTT. Translated: CASSLVAGVRTGELFF.

The gene calls are TRBV6-6 and TRBJ1-2, with D perhaps matching TRBD1 (5 bases). The CDR3 totals 13 residues. Germline assignment: CDR1 MNHNY and CDR2 SVGAGI (reference sequence). Deletions cut 0 bases from V and 3 bases from J, with 5 bases between. CDR3 in DNA: TGTGCCAGCAGTTACTCAGGGGACTATGGCTACACCTTC. Encoded protein: CASSYSGDYGYTF.

This chain joins TRBV15 and TRBJ1-1; D gene unclear. Deletions cut 6 bases from V and 0 bases from J, with 5 bases between. The CDR3 spans 12 residues. Germline V lookup: CDR1 LNHNV, CDR2 YYDKDF (reference sequence). The CDR3 region has the DNA TGTGCCACCAGGACGATGAACACTGAAGCTTTCTTT. This encodes CATRTMNTEAFF.

This clone showed up just a few times. V gene TRBV7-9 combines with J gene TRBJ2-7; no definite D call. The CDR3 is 12 amino acids. The germline V gene has CDR1 SEHNR and CDR2 FQNEAQ (reference sequence). V was trimmed by 4 bases and J by 0 bases, leaving 4 bases between them. The CDR3 here is CASSSVSYEQYF. The CDR3 DNA reads as TGTGCCAGCAGCTCCGTCTCCTACGAGCAGTACTTC.

The rearrangement links TRBV28 to TRBJ2-1, with TRBD2 matching 9 bases. Germline V lookup: CDR1 MDHEN, CDR2 SYDVKM. This CDR3 spans 16 amino acids. Losses at the gene ends were 2 bases for V and 6 bases for J; bases not matched to a gene: 8. The CDR3 DNA follows: TGTGCCAGCAGTTTAACGGGCGGGAGGGCCGTCAATGAGCAGTTCTTC. Residues: CASSLTGGRAVNEQFF.

This chain connects TRBV29-1 to TRBJ2-3; a possible D gene is TRBD1 (6 bases). CDR3 length: 14 amino acids. Germline CDR1 is SQVTM and CDR2 is ANQGSEA. The V end lost 1 base, the J end lost 1 base, and 9 bases lay between the germline ends. The CDR3 sequence is CSVEGGPRTDTQYF. CDR3 DNA sequence: TGCAGCGTTGAAGGGGGGCCCCGCACAGATACGCAGTATTTT.

V is TRBV6-4 and J is TRBJ1-3; D is possibly TRBD1 (5 bases). Trimming shortened V by 2 bases and J by 6 bases, and 14 bases separated the two germline ends. The CDR3 sequence is 15 residues long. Germline V gives CDR1 MRHNA, CDR2 SNTAGT. The CDR3 sequence is CASSDVAGYENTIYF. CDR3 nucleotides: TGTGCCAGCAGTGACGTGGCAGGGTATGAAAACACCATATATTTT.

This chain joins TRBV7-9 and TRBJ2-1; D may be TRBD2 (6 bases). CDR1 is SEHNR and CDR2 is FQNEAQ in the germline V gene (reference sequence). CDR3 length: 13 residues. The V end lost 7 bases, the J end lost 8 bases, and 15 bases lay between the germline ends. The CDR3 reads CASTRDSGDEQFF. In DNA, the CDR3 is TGTGCCAGCACTCGGGACTCCGGGGATGAGCAGTTCTTC.

The chain combines TRBV5-1 with TRBJ2-1; tentatively, D is TRBD1 (6 bases). The CDR3 sequence is 16 residues long. The V gene lost 4 bases and the J gene lost 0 bases, with 14 bases spanning the gap. Germline V gives CDR1 SGHRS, CDR2 YFSETQ. CDR3: CASSRPQGLSYNEQFF. The CDR3 DNA sequence: TGCGCCAGCAGCCGTCCACAGGGCCTCTCCTACAATGAGCAGTTCTTC.

This sequence joins TRBV5-4 and TRBJ2-7, with no clear D. Deletions cut 3 bases from V and 1 base from J, with 8 bases between. CDR3 size: 13 residues. Germline-derived CDR1 and CDR2 are SGHNT and YYREEE (reference sequence). This CDR3 is CASSYSLSYEQYF. Here the CDR3 DNA reads TGTGCCAGCAGCTATTCCCTGTCCTACGAGCAGTACTTC. Full variable domain (rest looked up from reference TRBV5-4 and TRBJ2-7): ETGVTQSPTHLIKTRGQQVTLRCSSQSGHNTVSWYQQALGQGPQFIFQYYREEENGRGNFPPRFSGLQFPNYSSELNVNALELDDSALYLCASSYSLSYEQYFGPGTRLTVT.

A note on this clone: The junction differs from germline at one of its ends, possibly a read error. The chain combines TRBV15 with TRBJ1-4; D possibly corresponds to TRBD1 (6 bases). The CDR3 sequence is 15 residues long. Germline V CDR1 and CDR2: LNHNV, YYDKDF (reference sequence). The CDR3: CATGRVGGPNEKLFF. CDR3 DNA sequence: TGTGCCACCGGCAGAGTAGGGGGGCCCAATGAAAAACTGTTTTTT.